This is a list of T cell receptor beta chains from one sample in a study of blood T cell repertoires in COVID-19. Profiled with immunoSEQ multiplex PCR; TCRdb holds only in-frame clones, not every one. The sample shows more than 350,000 clones, 80% to 90% of them seen only once. The sample taken for sequencing was PBMCs or T cells enriched from blood (not recorded which). The receptors were sampled from a man in his late teens or twenties who had recovered from COVID-19. Both conserved end residues are part of each CDR3. A D gene is named only where the DNA matches it firmly. Clone size, where shown, is once, few, many, or a class for clones that have expanded.

CASSEEGLVDTQYF	TGTGCCAGCAGTGAAGAGGGTTTGGTAGATACGCAGTATTTT	-	-	TRBJ2-3	TRBV6-4
CASSVSGGPTDTQYF	TGTGCCAGCAGCGTCTCCGGGGGGCCAACAGATACGCAGTATTTT	-	-	TRBJ2-3	TRBV11-3
CASSKIQGEGEKLFF	TGTGCCAGCAGCAAAATACAGGGGGAGGGGGAAAAACTGTTTTTT	TRBD1	-	TRBJ1-4	TRBV5-5
CASSLEGINTEAFF	TGTGCCAGCAGCTTAGAGGGGATAAACACTGAAGCTTTCTTT	-	-	TRBJ1-1	TRBV7-9
CASSRRRVSGYTF	TGTGCCAGCAGCCGTCGGAGGGTCTCTGGCTACACCTTC	-	few	TRBJ1-2	TRBV11-3
CASSITGDSNQPQHF	TGTGCCAGTAGTATTACGGGAGATAGCAATCAGCCCCAGCATTTT	-	-	TRBJ1-5	TRBV19
CASSEIQGHVQETQYF	TGCGCCAGCAGTGAGATTCAAGGACACGTCCAAGAGACCCAGTACTTC	-	-	TRBJ2-5	TRBV10-2
CASRQANQPQHF	TGTGCCAGTAGACAGGCTAATCAGCCCCAGCATTTT	-	-	TRBJ1-5	TRBV10-3
CASSFLERADTQYF	TGTGCCAGCAGTTTTTTAGAGAGGGCAGATACGCAGTATTTT	-	-	TRBJ2-3	TRBV28
CASSYTGGQQFF	TGTGCCAGCAGTTACACAGGGGGGCAGCAGTTCTTC	TRBD1	-	TRBJ2-1	TRBV6-5
CASSLASGLANEQFF	TGTGCCAGCAGTCTCGCCTCGGGACTAGCTAATGAGCAGTTCTTC	TRBD2	-	TRBJ2-1	TRBV6-2/TRBV6-3
CASGTSYQETQYF	TGTGCCAGCGGGACATCGTACCAAGAGACCCAGTACTTC	-	-	TRBJ2-5	TRBV27
CASSYYPVAGGTEAFF	TGTGCCAGCAGCTATTACCCGGTGGCAGGGGGCACTGAAGCTTTCTTT	TRBD1	-	TRBJ1-1	TRBV5-4
CASISPPGRGLRGYTF	TGTGCCAGCATCTCCCCCCCCGGCAGGGGGCTCCGTGGCTACACCTTC	TRBD1	-	TRBJ1-2	TRBV28
CASSEAPGFEQYF	TGTGCCAGCAGTGAAGCGCCCGGGTTCGAGCAGTACTTC	-	-	TRBJ2-7	TRBV6-1
CASSEFGESSYNSPLHF	TGTGCCAGCAGTGAATTTGGGGAGAGCTCCTATAATTCACCCCTCCACTTT	-	once	TRBJ1-6	TRBV6-1
CASSQTSGDNEQFF	TGTGCCAGCAGTCAGACTAGCGGCGACAATGAGCAGTTCTTC	TRBD2	-	TRBJ2-1	TRBV27
CASSTESSGANVLTF	TGTGCCAGCAGTACCGAGTCCTCTGGGGCCAACGTCCTGACTTTC	-	-	TRBJ2-6	TRBV25-1
CATSDAVEQYF	TGTGCCACCAGTGACGCGGTCGAGCAGTACTTC	-	once	TRBJ2-7	TRBV24-1
CASSLPYGGAGYTF	TGTGCCAGCAGCTTGCCTTACGGGGGGGCGGGCTACACCTTC	-	-	TRBJ1-2	TRBV5-4
CASSPRAGFGGEQYF	TGTGCCAGCAGCCCCCGGGCAGGCTTTGGGGGGGAGCAGTACTTC	-	-	TRBJ2-7	TRBV3-1/TRBV3-2
CASSQGYRDYGGNEQFF	TGTGCCAGCAGCCAAGGGTATCGGGACTACGGAGGCAATGAGCAGTTCTTC	TRBD2	-	TRBJ2-1	TRBV3-1/TRBV3-2
CASSGEVGTQYF	TGTGCCAGCAGCGGGGAGGTGGGGACCCAGTACTTC	-	-	TRBJ2-5	TRBV7-2
CASSSGQGRTEQYF	TGCGCCAGCAGCTCCGGACAGGGGAGAACCGAGCAGTACTTC	TRBD1	-	TRBJ2-7	TRBV5-1
CASSINQGMAEAFF	TGTGCCAGTAGTATAAATCAGGGGATGGCTGAAGCTTTCTTT	-	-	TRBJ1-1	TRBV19
CASSPTPTFYEQYF	TGTGCCAGCTCACCAACTCCTACTTTCTACGAGCAGTACTTC	-	-	TRBJ2-7	TRBV18
CASSDRGAGGYTF	TGTGCCAGCAGTGACCGGGGCGCGGGGGGCTACACCTTC	-	-	TRBJ1-2	TRBV6-1
CASSEGTGVEVMDTIYF	TGTGCCAGCAGCGAAGGGACAGGGGTAGAAGTGATGGACACCATATATTTT	TRBD1	-	TRBJ1-3	TRBV9
CASDGQGISGNTIYF	TGTGCCAGCGATGGACAGGGCATTTCTGGAAACACCATATATTTT	TRBD1	-	TRBJ1-3	TRBV19
CASSGETYGYTF	TGTGCCAGCAGCGGCGAAACCTATGGCTACACCTTC	-	-	TRBJ1-2	TRBV9
CASSVEGTSVSEQYF	TGTGCCAGCAGCGTAGAAGGGACTAGCGTCAGCGAGCAGTACTTC	TRBD2	-	TRBJ2-7	TRBV9
CASSVGGGRLRNTEAFF	TGTGCCAGCAGCGTAGGAGGGGGAAGGTTAAGGAACACTGAAGCTTTCTTT	-	once	TRBJ1-1	TRBV9